This entry is about one T cell receptor (beta chain). This sample was taken from a study of blood T cell repertoires in COVID-19. The V and J ends lost 0 bases and 2 bases respectively, with 9 bases between them. Germline V gene lookup returns CDR1 SGHRS and CDR2 YFSETQ. CDR3 length equals 15 residues. Here immunoSEQ multiplex PCR was the method, and the copy in TCRdb shows in-frame clones only, minus some. The repertoire has roughly 200,000 clones, 94% of them found once; the top ten carry roughly 0.76%. The TCR sequence derives from a man younger than 40 with COVID-19, enrolled during active disease. The sample was peripheral blood. The chain combines TRBV5-1 with TRBJ1-3, with D possibly matching TRBD1 (5 bases). DNA for the CDR3: TGCGCCAGCAGCTTGGAAGGGGCGCCTGGAAACACCATATATTTT. As protein: CASSLEGAPGNTIYF.